This section outlines one TCR beta chain sequence together with its context. Its antigen is not yet known. Base-call qualities are not available, and no considerably larger clone is one nucleotide away. The entry originates in a study of technical replicates of blood from several donors listed by TCRdb under 2017. Preparation of the library involved the immunoSEQ multiplex PCR assay. TCRdb re-hosts the immuneACCESS table, in-frame sequences only. Its copies lack some clones; in the studies checked, an unresolved V gene accounts for under half of them, and the cause for the rest is not known. The sample records 95,000 to 100,000 clones, around 95% of which are singletons. The ten largest clones capture 0.2% to 0.25% of the sample. The CDR3 holds 11 amino acids from the cysteine to the phenylalanine. Of the read, only the CDR3 DNA is kept; its 33 bases are in frame from base 1. Via the germline V gene (reference sequence), CDR1 is MNHEY and CDR2 SMNVEV. V gives up 3 bases and J gives up 10 bases, and the segment between their germline ends measures 7 bases.

The specimen was T cells isolated from PBMCs. This receptor chain uses TRBV27 and TRBJ2-1; matching of 5 bases hints at TRBD2 as the D gene. The TCR originated in a human donor in good health. The CDR3 protein is CASSFTGEQFF. The DNA sequence follows: TGTGCCAGCAGTTTTACGGGGGAGCAGTTCTTC.